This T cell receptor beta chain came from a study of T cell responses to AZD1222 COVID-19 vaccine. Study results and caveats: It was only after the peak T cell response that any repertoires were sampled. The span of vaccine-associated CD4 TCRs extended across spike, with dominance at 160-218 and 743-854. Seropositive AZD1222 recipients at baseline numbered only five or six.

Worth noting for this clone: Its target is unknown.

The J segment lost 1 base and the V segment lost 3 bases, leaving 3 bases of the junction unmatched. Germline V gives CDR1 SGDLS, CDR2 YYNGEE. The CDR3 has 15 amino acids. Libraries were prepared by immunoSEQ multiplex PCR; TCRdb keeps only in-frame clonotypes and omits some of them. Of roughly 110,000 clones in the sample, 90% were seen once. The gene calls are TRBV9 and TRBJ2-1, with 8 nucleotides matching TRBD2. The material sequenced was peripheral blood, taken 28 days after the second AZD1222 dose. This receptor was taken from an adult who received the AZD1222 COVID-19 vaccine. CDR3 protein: CASSASGGSYNEQFF. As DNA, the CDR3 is TGTGCCAGCAGCGCGAGCGGGGGATCCTACAATGAGCAGTTCTTC.